This T cell receptor beta chain was sequenced in a study of blood T cells in healthy people across ages. Regarding the study as a whole: The percentage of naive T cells correlated strongly with TCR beta diversity. Since the PBMCs were unsorted, naive and antigen-experienced cells could not be conclusively compared.

Points on this clonotype: The target antigen is unknown.

A second PCR of roughly 7 to 11 cycles used a sample-barcoded 5' primer and a J-beta primer mix. In TCRdb, the 5' RACE reads were re-called with MiXCR into one record per CDR3 protein. The data hold approximately 490,000 distinct CDR3 sequences, with more than 20% observed a single time. V trimming: 4 bases; J trimming: 0 bases; junction bases outside the gene matches: 6. The CDR3 covers 15 residues. The germline CDR1 and CDR2 sequences are MGHDK and SYGVNS. Another study also made use of these data, one on T cells of mothers and their children.

Sequenced: blood. The chain employs TRBV25-1 and TRBJ2-7, with 7 bases that match TRBD2. The TCR was taken from a boy between 10 and 17 years old in good health. This chain's CDR3 is CASSALAASSYEQYF. CDR3 coding DNA: TGTGCCAGCAGTGCTCTAGCGGCTAGCTCCTACGAGCAGTACTTC.